These T cell receptor beta chains were read from a single sample in a study of PD-L1 blockade in urothelial cancer. Here immunoSEQ multiplex PCR was the method, and the copy in TCRdb shows in-frame clones only, minus some. The sample contains 70,000 to 90,000 clones, about 83% of which appear only once. The sequenced sample was PBMCs, obtained around atezolizumab (anti-PD-L1) treatment. These receptor sequences come from a man aged 55 to 70 with urothelial cancer. Both conserved end residues are part of each CDR3. Fields, in order: V gene, clone size, J gene, D gene, CDR3 protein, CDR3 DNA. The D gene is left open where the match is weak. A row's size may be missing; if present it is once, few, many or a size class.

>TRBV6-1|NA|TRBJ2-7|NA
CASIEGSYEQYF
TGTGCCAGCATCGAAGGGAGCTACGAGCAGTACTTC
>TRBV9|NA|TRBJ2-1|TRBD1
CASSVLTGGNEQFF
TGTGCCAGCAGCGTACTGACAGGGGGGAATGAGCAGTTCTTC
>TRBV10-1|NA|TRBJ2-2|TRBD2
CASSESSGSTGGELFF
TGCGCCAGCAGTGAATCTAGCGGGAGCACAGGCGGGGAGCTGTTTTTT
>TRBV9|NA|TRBJ2-5|NA
CASSVPRPKETQYF
TGTGCCAGCAGCGTACCCAGGCCCAAGGAGACCCAGTACTTC
>TRBV6-1|NA|TRBJ2-7|TRBD2
CASSEPPRGETYEQYF
TGTGCCAGCAGTGAACCCCCTCGGGGGGAGACCTACGAGCAGTACTTC
>TRBV7-9|NA|TRBJ2-7|TRBD1
CASSFPDRGTYEQYF
TGTGCCAGCAGCTTTCCAGACAGGGGGACCTACGAGCAGTACTTC
>TRBV27|NA|TRBJ2-7|NA
CASSLMGPIFKDEQYF
TGTGCCAGCAGTTTGATGGGGCCGATCTTCAAAGACGAGCAGTACTTC
>TRBV11-3|once|TRBJ1-4|NA
CASSLGGTNEKLFF
TGTGCCAGCAGCTTAGGAGGGACTAATGAAAAACTGTTTTTT
>TRBV2|NA|TRBJ2-7|TRBD1
CASSSQGAHEQYF
TGTGCCAGCAGTAGTCAGGGGGCCCACGAGCAGTACTTC
>TRBV19|NA|TRBJ1-1|NA
CASSIDAGMNTEAFF
TGTGCCAGTAGTATAGATGCAGGGATGAACACTGAAGCTTTCTTT
>TRBV29-1|NA|TRBJ1-2|TRBD1
CSVEYQQGVRGYTF
TGCAGCGTTGAATATCAACAGGGGGTTCGTGGCTACACCTTC
>TRBV30|NA|TRBJ2-1|TRBD2
CARSNLGLASNEQFF
TGTGCCCGGAGTAATCTGGGACTAGCGTCCAATGAGCAGTTCTTC
>TRBV7-2|few|TRBJ1-5|NA
CASSLVGPRAGGSNQPQHF
TGTGCCAGCAGCTTAGTCGGTCCCAGGGCTGGAGGGAGCAATCAGCCCCAGCATTTT
>TRBV6-6|NA|TRBJ2-7|TRBD2
CASSPRREGSYEQYF
TGTGCCAGCAGCCCCCGGCGGGAGGGATCCTACGAGCAGTACTTC
>TRBV5-4|NA|TRBJ1-1|TRBD1
CASSAGQETYTEAFF
TGTGCCAGCAGCGCCGGACAGGAAACGTACACTGAAGCTTTCTTT
>TRBV18|NA|TRBJ1-2|TRBD1
CASSPGQNYYGYTF
TGTGCCAGCTCACCGGGACAGAACTACTATGGCTACACCTTC
>TRBV5-4|NA|TRBJ2-7|NA
CASSWIGWQGSYEQYF
TGTGCCAGCAGCTGGATAGGTTGGCAGGGATCCTACGAGCAGTACTTC
>TRBV18|NA|TRBJ2-7|TRBD1
CASSDRVQSEQYF
TGTGCCAGCTCGGACAGGGTACAATCCGAGCAGTACTTC
>TRBV6-5|NA|TRBJ2-7|NA
CASSYSGNYEQYF
TGTGCCAGCAGTTACAGCGGTAATTACGAGCAGTACTTC
>TRBV11-1|NA|TRBJ2-4|TRBD1
CASSLARVRGTLAKNIQYF
TGTGCCAGCAGCTTAGCGCGGGTCAGGGGGACACTAGCCAAAAACATTCAGTACTTC
>TRBV25-1|NA|TRBJ2-7|TRBD1
CASRQTGLSGKGYEQYF
TGTGCCAGCAGACAGACAGGGTTGAGCGGAAAGGGGTACGAGCAGTACTTC
>TRBV19|NA|TRBJ1-1|TRBD1
CASSTQGQGTAFF
TGTGCCAGTAGTACCCAGGGACAGGGAACTGCTTTCTTT
>TRBV2|NA|TRBJ2-2|NA
CASSRTPNTGELFF
TGTGCCAGCAGTCGGACACCGAACACCGGGGAGCTGTTTTTT
>TRBV5-4|NA|TRBJ2-3|TRBD2
CASSWGAAGDTDTQYF
TGTGCCAGCAGCTGGGGAGCGGCGGGAGACACAGATACGCAGTATTTT
>TRBV9|NA|TRBJ1-3|TRBD1
CASSETPTGGGNTIYF
TGTGCCAGCAGCGAGACTCCGACAGGGGGGGGAAACACCATATATTTT
>TRBV7-9|NA|TRBJ2-7|TRBD1
CASSPQGVSHEQYF
TGTGCCAGCAGCCCTCAGGGGGTCTCCCACGAGCAGTACTTC
>TRBV6-1|NA|TRBJ2-3|NA
CASSGLVLADTQYF
TGTGCCAGCAGTGGACTAGTTCTCGCAGATACGCAGTATTTT
>TRBV18|NA|TRBJ2-7|NA
CASSSGSFSYEQYF
TGTGCCAGCTCTTCTGGGAGTTTCTCCTACGAGCAGTACTTC